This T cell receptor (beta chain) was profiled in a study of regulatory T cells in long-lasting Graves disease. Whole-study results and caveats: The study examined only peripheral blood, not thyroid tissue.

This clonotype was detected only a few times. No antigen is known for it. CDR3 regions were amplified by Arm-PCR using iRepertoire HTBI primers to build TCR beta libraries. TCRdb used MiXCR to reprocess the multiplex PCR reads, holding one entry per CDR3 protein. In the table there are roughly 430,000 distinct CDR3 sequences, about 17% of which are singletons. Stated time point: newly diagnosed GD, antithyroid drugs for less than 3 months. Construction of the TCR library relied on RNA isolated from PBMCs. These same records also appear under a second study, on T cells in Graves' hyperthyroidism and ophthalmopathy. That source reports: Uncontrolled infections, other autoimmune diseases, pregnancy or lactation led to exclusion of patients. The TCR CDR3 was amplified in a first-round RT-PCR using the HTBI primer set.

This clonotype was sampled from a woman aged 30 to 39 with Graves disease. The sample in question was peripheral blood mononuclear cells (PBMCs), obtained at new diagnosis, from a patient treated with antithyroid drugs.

In nucleotides, the CDR3 is TGCGCCAGCAGCTTGGAGACAGGGGTTGAGCAGTTCTTC. The encoded protein is CASSLETGVEQFF. This chain uses TRBV5-1 with TRBJ2-1; 8 bases align to TRBD1. Losses at the gene ends were 0 bases for V and 9 bases for J; bases not matched to a gene: 2. There are 13 residues in the CDR3. Germline CDR1 and CDR2: SGHRS and YFSETQ. The variable domain in full, completed from reference TRBV5-1 and TRBJ2-1, reads KAGVTQTPRYLIKTRGQQVTLSCSPISGHRSVSWYQQTPGQGLQFLFEYFSETQRNKGNFPGRFSGRQFSNSRSEMNVSTLELGDSALYLCASSLETGVEQFFGPGTRLTVL.